This T cell receptor beta chain emerged from a study of early T cells in non-severe SARS-CoV-2 infection. At the level of the study: Chains were not paired, and sequencing was done on bulk RNA from unsorted whole blood.

About this clonotype itself: Antigen: not known.

Points from the study as a whole: Matching against VDJdb likely underestimated virus-specific expansions, favoring anti-spike CD8.

Tagging with unique molecular identifiers was applied to individual cDNA molecules. TCRdb reprocessed the 5' RACE reads with MiXCR, giving one entry per CDR3 protein. Of 60,000 to 75,000 distinct CDR3 sequences detected, around 11% appear once; the ten largest clones hold roughly 7%. CDR1 is MNHEY and CDR2 is SMNVEV in the germline V gene (reference sequence). The germline V and J ends were trimmed by 1 base and 5 bases, with 15 bases remaining between them. The length of the CDR3 is 15 residues. The chain couples TRBV27 to TRBJ2-7; weak D call: TRBD2 (6 bases). Sequenced: whole blood. This sequence was found in an adult who was a healthcare worker with PCR-confirmed SARS-CoV-2 infection or an uninfected control (not recorded which). The CDR3 region has the DNA TGTGCCAGCAGTTTATTGGCTGGGGGGTCGAACGAGCAGTACTTC. This codes for CASSLLAGGSNEQYF.